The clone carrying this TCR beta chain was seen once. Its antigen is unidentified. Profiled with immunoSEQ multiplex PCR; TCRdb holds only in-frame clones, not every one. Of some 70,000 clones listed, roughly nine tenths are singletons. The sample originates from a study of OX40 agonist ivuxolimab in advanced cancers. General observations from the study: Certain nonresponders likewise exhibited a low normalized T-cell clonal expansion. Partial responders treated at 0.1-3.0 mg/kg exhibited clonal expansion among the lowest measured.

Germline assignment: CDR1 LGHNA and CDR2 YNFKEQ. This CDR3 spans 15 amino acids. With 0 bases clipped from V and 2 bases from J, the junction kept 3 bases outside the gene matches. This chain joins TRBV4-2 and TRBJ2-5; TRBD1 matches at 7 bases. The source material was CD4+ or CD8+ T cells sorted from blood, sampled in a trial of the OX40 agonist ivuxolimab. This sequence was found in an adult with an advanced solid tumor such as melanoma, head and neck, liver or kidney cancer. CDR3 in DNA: TGTGCCAGCAGCCAAGATAGGGGGCCACAAGAGACCCAGTACTTC. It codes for CASSQDRGPQETQYF.